This T cell receptor beta chain comes out of a study of vaccination and CD4 T cells after COVID-19. Documented treatment: roughly ten-day PBMC culture with coronavirus spike peptide pools or control peptides (ViraFEST assay). CD4+ T cells of the unexposed donor were collected before the COVID-19 pandemic (2011-2018). With fresh IL-2 medium, half the medium was replaced on days 3 and 7. Whole-study findings and limits: In median terms, SARS-CoV-2-reactive clonotypes went from about 20 to 38, a nonsignificant rise. Investigators enrolled relatively few convalescent patients and included no early post-infection timepoints.

The assay that was used to sequence DNA from cultured CD4+ T cells was the Oncomine TCR Beta short-read assay. Using its own MiXCR run on the PCR reads, TCRdb lists one record per CDR3 protein. The repertoire includes about 10,000 distinct CDR3 sequences, roughly 32% of them detected once, and 30% to 50% sits in the top ten. Comments on this clonotype: What it binds is unknown.

Sequencing input: CD4+ T cells from blood, cultured in vitro. This TCR came from a human donor in good health.

As DNA, the CDR3 is TGTGCCAGCAGTGCAGGAAACTATGGCTACACCTTC. It translates to CASSAGNYGYTF. This chain links TRBV2 with TRBJ1-2; D gene uncertain. The CDR3 is 12 residues long. Germline lookup yields CDR1 SNHLY and CDR2 FYNNEI. The V gene lost 4 bases and the J gene lost 2 bases, with 5 bases spanning the gap.